This T cell receptor (beta chain) appears in the sequencing data of a study of blood T cell repertoires in COVID-19. Each participant's cohort was designated according to participant-reported clinical history. Symptom resolution, clearance, or two negative PCRs marked donors in Cohort 3 as recovered. In the original workflow: Amplification from reference gene primers served as the basis for estimated nucleated cell counts. The assay was immunoSEQ multiplex PCR, and TCRdb's table has in-frame clones only and misses some. That table supplies the V and J calls and clone size; D and trimming were determined from the DNA. Of about 230,000 clones listed, just over 85% were seen once; the top ten hold about 16%. The CDR3 length is 14 residues. CDR1 and CDR2 from the germline V gene are SGHVS and FQNEAQ. Germline trimming cut 4 bases from V and 2 bases from J; bases unmatched to any gene: 5.

The chain recombines TRBV7-8 with TRBJ2-7, with 7 bases lining up with TRBD2. The sample taken for sequencing was PBMCs or T cells enriched from blood (not recorded which). The TCR was taken from a young man who had recovered from COVID-19. CDR3 region: CASSSSTSAYEQYF. The CDR3 DNA reads as TGTGCCAGCAGCTCCTCAACTAGCGCCTACGAGCAGTACTTC.